This TCR beta chain was sequenced during a study of blood T cell repertoires in COVID-19. The CDR3 sequence is 14 residues long. Germline V gene lookup returns CDR1 SEHNR and CDR2 FQNEAQ (reference sequence). Trimming stripped 7 bases from V and 7 bases from J, with 17 bases between. Using immunoSEQ multiplex PCR, the repertoire was profiled, and TCRdb retains in-frame clones only, with some absent. This sample has about 75,000 clones, with approximately 82% found just once. The origin of this receptor is a woman aged 45 to 65 with acute or convalescent COVID-19. The chain is built from TRBV7-9 and TRBJ1-5, with a possible D match to TRBD1 (5 bases). The material sequenced was peripheral blood. The DNA of the CDR3 is TGTGCCAGCACCTACGGGGGTTCAAACCAGCCCCAGCATTTT. Its protein is CASTYGGSNQPQHF.